This T cell receptor beta chain derives from a study of blood T cell repertoires in COVID-19 (dated by TCRdb to the early 2020s). General notes on the study: The collaborator samples originated in the United States, Italy and Spain and spanned the acute and convalescent phases of COVID-19. The sample metadata nearly always contained a de-identified subject ID, COVID-19 status, age in years and sex. A freely available public database, intended as a resource for researchers studying the immune response to SARS-CoV-2, is where the repertoires were released. Where available, HLA class I and class II types were taken from metadata supplied by the sample provider and were not determined by assay-based typing. Samples came from the ongoing ImmuneRACE study (first 160 participants) plus 1,254 subjects from 6 global collaborators. The material from the prospective study consisted of cDNA or gDNA derived from T cells, B-cell-depleted T cells, or PBMCs. Deeply sampled blood TCRbeta repertoires from subjects exposed to, actively infected with, or recovered from COVID-19 were included in the dataset.

V ends up 4 bases short and J 6 bases short, with an unmatched junction base count of 10. The CDR3 runs 17 residues from the cysteine to the phenylalanine. Only CDR3 DNA is held: 51 bases, read in frame from base 1. According to the germline V gene (reference sequence), CDR1 reads SGHNT and CDR2 reads YYREEE. General study outcomes and caveats: Clinical and demographic metadata were provided uncurated, with the amount varying by source and participant.

The immunoSEQ Assay, a bias-controlled multiplex PCR, was used to amplify TCRbeta CDR3 regions from genomic DNA. The authors' pipeline ran thus. The number of nucleated cells in each sample was estimated from the amplification of reference gene primers within the assay. To quantify the absolute abundance of each unique TCRbeta CDR3 rearrangement, sequence reads were collapsed and filtered. For each sample, productive Simpson clonality was calculated as the square root of Simpson's diversity index over productive rearrangements. TCRdb carries this immuneACCESS record with in-frame sequences only. Its versions omit some clonotypes, under half of them owing to an unresolved V gene in the studies checked, with the rest unexplained. The D gene and trimming were derived from the DNA, and the V and J assignments and clone size from that table. Recorded for this sample are hundreds of thousands of clones; roughly 85% of them occurred a single time. Clones ranked in the top ten supply roughly 2.6% of the sample.

About this clone: Its antigen target is currently unknown. Per-base quality was not reported, and no clone a single base away is much larger than it.

Participants in the prospective study were enrolled through a virtual design, were aged about 18 to 89 years, and lived in roughly 24 United States geographic areas. In the prospective study, cohorts were assigned on the basis of participant-reported clinical history obtained from a screening survey and a study questionnaire. For ImmuneRACE Cohort 3, a participant was defined as recovered based on two consecutive negative NP/OP PCR tests, clearance by a healthcare professional, or resolution of symptoms. In the prospective study, whole blood, serum and a nasopharyngeal or oropharyngeal swab were collected from each participant by mobile phlebotomists. Additional blood draws and questionnaires over an approximately two-month period could optionally be provided by prospective study participants. Prospective study blood samples were shipped either frozen or at room temperature before DNA extraction.

The clonotype was recovered from a woman between 45 and 60 years old who had recovered from COVID-19. Rearrangement joined TRBV5-4 to TRBJ2-3, with TRBD2 identical over 14 junction bases. Sequencing was carried out using PBMCs or T cells enriched from blood (not recorded which). The CDR3 loop reads CASSAPGLAGVADTQYF. The sequenced DNA: TGTGCCAGCAGCGCCCCGGGACTAGCGGGGGTGGCGGATACGCAGTATTTT.